This is a list of T cell receptor beta chains from one sample in a study of T cell changes during pregnancy in multiple sclerosis. Only in-frame clones appear in the TCRdb table, and some are missing; sequencing was by immunoSEQ multiplex PCR. The repertoire includes roughly 99,000 clones, around 92% of them detected once, and around 0.8% sits in the top ten. Sequenced material: peripheral blood, taken in the third trimester of pregnancy. The receptors were sampled from a female donor in good health, enrolled as a control in a pregnancy study. Each CDR3 is given with its conserved first and last residue. The D gene is left open where the match is weak. Expanded clones get a size class; other rows say once, few or many, or leave the size out.

size: .
J: TRBJ1-5
V: TRBV4-1
D: TRBD1
CDR3: CASSQGRGLNQPQHF
DNA: TGCGCCAGCAGCCAAGGTAGGGGGCTCAATCAGCCCCAGCATTTT

size: .
J: TRBJ1-2
V: TRBV27
D: .
CDR3: CASRDQGSNYGYTF
DNA: TGTGCCAGCAGAGACCAGGGGTCTAACTATGGCTACACCTTC

size: .
J: TRBJ1-5
V: TRBV27
D: TRBD1
CDR3: CASSPGQENQPQHF
DNA: TGTGCCAGCAGTCCGGGACAGGAGAATCAGCCCCAGCATTTT

size: few
J: TRBJ1-1
V: TRBV5-4
D: .
CDR3: CASSVQQVNTEAFF
DNA: TGTGCCAGCAGCGTCCAACAGGTGAACACTGAAGCTTTCTTT

size: .
J: TRBJ1-5
V: TRBV19
D: .
CDR3: CASSIVLGTLNQPQHF
DNA: TGTGCCAGTAGTATAGTTCTAGGGACTCTCAATCAGCCCCAGCATTTT

size: .
J: TRBJ1-5
V: TRBV4-1
D: .
CDR3: CASSQDSGGVGQPQHF
DNA: TGCGCCAGCAGCCAAGATTCGGGGGGAGTGGGCCAGCCCCAGCATTTT

size: .
J: TRBJ2-3
V: TRBV5-1
D: .
CDR3: CASSLGGGTDTQYF
DNA: TGCGCCAGCAGCTTGGGGGGCGGCACAGATACGCAGTATTTT

size: .
J: TRBJ2-1
V: TRBV6-4
D: TRBD1
CDR3: CASSGTGRLNEQFF
DNA: TGTGCCAGCAGCGGGACAGGGCGGTTAAATGAGCAGTTCTTC

size: .
J: TRBJ1-2
V: TRBV7-2
D: .
CDR3: CASSLGGQGYGYTF
DNA: TGTGCCAGCAGCTTAGGGGGGCAGGGCTATGGCTACACCTTC

size: .
J: TRBJ2-7
V: TRBV25-1
D: TRBD1
CDR3: CASSALWTGNEQYF
DNA: TGTGCCAGCAGTGCCTTATGGACAGGGAACGAGCAGTACTTC

size: .
J: TRBJ2-3
V: TRBV9
D: .
CDR3: CASSVKDFTDTQYF
DNA: TGTGCCAGCAGCGTAAAGGACTTCACAGATACGCAGTATTTT

size: .
J: TRBJ2-7
V: TRBV6-6
D: TRBD2
CDR3: CASSHNVAGSGSEQYF
DNA: TGTGCCAGCAGCCACAACGTAGCGGGGTCGGGAAGCGAGCAGTACTTC

size: .
J: TRBJ2-7
V: TRBV19
D: .
CDR3: CASSTLRREEGYEQYF
DNA: TGTGCCAGTAGTACCCTTCGCCGTGAAGAGGGCTACGAGCAGTACTTC

size: .
J: TRBJ2-1
V: TRBV14
D: TRBD2
CDR3: CASSPLAGGGSYNEQFF
DNA: TGTGCCAGCAGCCCTCTAGCGGGGGGCGGCTCCTACAATGAGCAGTTCTTC

size: .
J: TRBJ1-5
V: TRBV7-2
D: .
CDR3: CASSLRTGDQPQHF
DNA: TGTGCCAGCAGCCTACGGACTGGGGATCAGCCCCAGCATTTT

size: .
J: TRBJ2-1
V: TRBV5-1
D: TRBD2
CDR3: CASRFFGTSGFEQFF
DNA: TGCGCCAGCAGATTTTTTGGGACTAGCGGTTTCGAGCAGTTCTTC

size: once
J: TRBJ2-5
V: TRBV11-1
D: .
CDR3: CASSSNPGRQETQYF
DNA: TGTGCCAGCAGCTCTAATCCGGGTAGGCAAGAGACCCAGTACTTC

size: .
J: TRBJ1-2
V: TRBV10-3
D: .
CDR3: CAISEATGLNYGYTF
DNA: TGTGCCATCAGTGAGGCGACAGGATTGAACTATGGCTACACCTTC

size: .
J: TRBJ2-3
V: TRBV6-5
D: TRBD2
CDR3: CASRTSGGTDTQYF
DNA: TGTGCCAGCAGAACTAGCGGGGGCACAGATACGCAGTATTTT

size: .
J: TRBJ1-5
V: TRBV6-5
D: TRBD1
CDR3: CASSFDRGESPQHF
DNA: TGTGCCAGCAGTTTCGACAGGGGAGAGTCGCCCCAGCATTTT

size: .
J: TRBJ1-5
V: TRBV5-8
D: TRBD1
CDR3: CASSRAGGNQPQHF
DNA: TGTGCCAGCAGCCGGGCAGGGGGAAATCAGCCCCAGCATTTT

size: .
J: TRBJ2-1
V: TRBV25-1
D: .
CDR3: CAAATDGEQFF
DNA: TGTGCCGCCGCTACCGATGGTGAGCAGTTCTTC

size: .
J: TRBJ2-1
V: TRBV6-4
D: TRBD2
CDR3: CASSAGGGDYRNEQFF
DNA: TGTGCCAGCAGTGCTGGCGGGGGGGACTACAGGAATGAGCAGTTCTTC

size: .
J: TRBJ2-1
V: TRBV7-3
D: TRBD2
CDR3: CATGLAGASYNEQFF
DNA: TGTGCCACCGGACTAGCGGGCGCCTCTTACAATGAGCAGTTCTTC

size: .
J: TRBJ2-6
V: TRBV5-1
D: .
CDR3: CASSLRQSNSGANVLTF
DNA: TGCGCCAGCAGCTTGAGACAGTCCAACTCTGGGGCCAACGTCCTGACTTTC

size: .
J: TRBJ2-5
V: TRBV25-1
D: TRBD2
CDR3: CASRDSLAGETQYF
DNA: TGTGCCAGCAGGGACTCACTAGCGGGGGAGACCCAGTACTTC

size: .
J: TRBJ2-5
V: TRBV30
D: TRBD2
CDR3: CAWGVGQLAVQETQYF
DNA: TGTGCCTGGGGTGTTGGCCAACTAGCGGTCCAAGAGACCCAGTACTTC

size: .
J: TRBJ1-5
V: TRBV27
D: .
CDR3: CASSLFGENQPQHF
DNA: TGTGCCAGCAGTTTATTCGGGGAAAATCAGCCCCAGCATTTT

size: .
J: TRBJ1-2
V: TRBV5-4
D: TRBD1
CDR3: CASSLVGQDGYTF
DNA: TGTGCCAGCAGCCTCGTAGGACAGGATGGCTACACCTTC

size: .
J: TRBJ2-7
V: TRBV4-3
D: .
CDR3: CASSPGGLRRGIYEQYF
DNA: TGCGCCAGCAGCCCCGGGGGGCTTAGGAGGGGGATATACGAGCAGTACTTC

size: .
J: TRBJ1-2
V: TRBV14
D: .
CDR3: CASSQAGHAYTF
DNA: TGTGCCAGCAGCCAAGCTGGACACGCTTACACCTTC

size: .
J: TRBJ2-2
V: TRBV2
D: TRBD1
CDR3: CASSVRQGADTGELFF
DNA: TGTGCCAGCAGTGTTCGGCAGGGGGCGGACACCGGGGAGCTGTTTTTT

size: .
J: TRBJ2-1
V: TRBV5-1
D: TRBD2
CDR3: CASSLAIIAGVNEQFF
DNA: TGCGCCAGCAGCTTGGCCATAATAGCGGGGGTCAATGAGCAGTTCTTC

size: few
J: TRBJ2-2
V: TRBV7-3
D: TRBD1
CDR3: CASSPRIRDRGLYGTGELFF
DNA: TGTGCCAGCAGCCCCCGTATCCGGGACAGGGGGCTGTACGGCACCGGGGAGCTGTTTTTT

size: .
J: TRBJ1-1
V: TRBV30
D: .
CDR3: CAWEEGHMNTEAFF
DNA: TGTGCCTGGGAAGAGGGACATATGAACACTGAAGCTTTCTTT

size: .
J: TRBJ2-5
V: TRBV2
D: .
CDR3: CAARRWTDQETQYF
DNA: TGTGCCGCGCGCAGGTGGACAGACCAAGAGACCCAGTACTTC

size: .
J: TRBJ1-5
V: TRBV11-3
D: .
CDR3: CASSARGSNQPQHF
DNA: TGTGCCAGCAGCGCGAGGGGGTCCAATCAGCCCCAGCATTTT

size: .
J: TRBJ1-4
V: TRBV11-2
D: .
CDR3: CASSLGGEKLFF
DNA: TGTGCCAGCAGCTTAGGGGGCGAAAAACTGTTTTTT

size: once
J: TRBJ2-1
V: TRBV27
D: TRBD2
CDR3: CASSWAGGETYNEQFF
DNA: TGTGCCAGCAGTTGGGCCGGGGGGGAGACATACAATGAGCAGTTCTTC

size: .
J: TRBJ2-7
V: TRBV7-3
D: .
CDR3: CASSLEATGYEQYF
DNA: TGTGCCAGCAGCTTAGAGGCTACCGGCTACGAGCAGTACTTC

size: .
J: TRBJ1-1
V: TRBV11-2
D: .
CDR3: CASSLDPLSRGEAFF
DNA: TGTGCCAGCAGCTTAGATCCCCTGAGCAGGGGCGAAGCTTTCTTT

size: .
J: TRBJ1-6
V: TRBV6-5
D: .
CDR3: CASSYIPSYNSPLHF
DNA: TGTGCCAGCAGTTATATTCCCTCCTATAATTCACCCCTCCACTTT

size: .
J: TRBJ2-7
V: TRBV6-1
D: .
CDR3: CASTNSYEQYF
DNA: TGTGCCAGCACAAACTCCTACGAGCAGTACTTC